This T cell receptor beta chain was profiled in a study of CD8+CD57+ T cells in acquired aplastic anemia. Across the whole study: Sorted CD4+ and CD8+ cell DNA averaged around 3 ug. Healthy donors averaged around 10 million reads for CD4+ cells.

Profiles of TCR beta VDJ and CDR3 were generated from a genomic DNA template. TCRdb independently ran MiXCR on the reads; one entry per CDR3 protein. This table has roughly 170,000 distinct CDR3 sequences, 60% to 70% appearing once. A remark on this clonotype: Its antigen is still unknown.

Study results and caveats: The number of CD8+ CDR3 sequences shared by patients and controls was fewer than 35. Patients showed no significant difference from controls in CD8+ Simpson's diversity.

Trimming took off 1 base at V and 10 bases at J, with 8 bases between the two ends. CDR1 is LNHNV and CDR2 is YYDKDF in the germline V gene (reference sequence). The CDR3 runs 12 residues. The TCR was taken from a human donor in good health. The chain uses TRBV15 and TRBJ2-1; D gene ambiguous. The sequenced sample consisted of sorted CD4+, CD8+, or CD8+CD57+ T cells (not recorded which) from PBMCs. CDR3 nucleotides: TGTGCCACCAGCAGAGTAAGTGGGGAGCAGTTCTTC. Amino acids: CATSRVSGEQFF. Full variable domain (remainder filled in from reference TRBV15 and TRBJ2-1): DAMVIQNPRYQVTQFGKPVTLSCSQTLNHNVMYWYQQKSSQAPKLLFHYYDKDFNNEADTPDNFQSRRPNTSFCFLDIRSPGLGDTAMYLCATSRVSGEQFFGPGTRLTVL.